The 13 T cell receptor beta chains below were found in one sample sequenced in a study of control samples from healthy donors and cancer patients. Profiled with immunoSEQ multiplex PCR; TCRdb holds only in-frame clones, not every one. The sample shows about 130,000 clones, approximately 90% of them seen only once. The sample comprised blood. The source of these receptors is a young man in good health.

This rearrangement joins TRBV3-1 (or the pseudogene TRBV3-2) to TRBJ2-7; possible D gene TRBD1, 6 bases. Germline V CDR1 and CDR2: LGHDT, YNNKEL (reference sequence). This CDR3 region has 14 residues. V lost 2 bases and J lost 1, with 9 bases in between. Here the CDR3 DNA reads TGTGCCAGCAGCCAATGGACAGATTCCTACGAGCAGTACTTC. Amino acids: CASSQWTDSYEQYF.

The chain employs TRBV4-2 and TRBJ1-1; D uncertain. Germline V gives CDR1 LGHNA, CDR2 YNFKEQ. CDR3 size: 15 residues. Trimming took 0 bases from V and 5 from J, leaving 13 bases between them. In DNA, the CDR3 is TGTGCCAGCAGCCAAGATATGAGGCTTGGGACTGAAGCTTTCTTT. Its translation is CASSQDMRLGTEAFF.

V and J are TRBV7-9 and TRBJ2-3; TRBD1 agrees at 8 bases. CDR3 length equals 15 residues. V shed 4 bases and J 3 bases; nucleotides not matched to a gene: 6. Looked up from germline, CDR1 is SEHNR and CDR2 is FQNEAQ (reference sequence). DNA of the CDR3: TGTGCCAGCAGCTCACCGACAGGGGTTACAGATACGCAGTATTTT. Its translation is CASSSPTGVTDTQYF.

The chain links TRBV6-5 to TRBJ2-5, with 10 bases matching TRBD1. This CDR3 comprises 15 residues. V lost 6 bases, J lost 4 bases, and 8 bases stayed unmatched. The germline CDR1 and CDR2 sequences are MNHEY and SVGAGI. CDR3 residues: CASRNPTGGRETQYF. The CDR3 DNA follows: TGTGCCAGCAGGAACCCGACAGGGGGCAGAGAGACCCAGTACTTC.

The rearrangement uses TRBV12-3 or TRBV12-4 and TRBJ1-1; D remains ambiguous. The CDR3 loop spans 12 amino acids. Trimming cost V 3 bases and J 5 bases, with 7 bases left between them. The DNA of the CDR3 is TGTGCCAGCAGTTTCCGGGTAACTGAAGCTTTCTTT. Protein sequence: CASSFRVTEAFF.

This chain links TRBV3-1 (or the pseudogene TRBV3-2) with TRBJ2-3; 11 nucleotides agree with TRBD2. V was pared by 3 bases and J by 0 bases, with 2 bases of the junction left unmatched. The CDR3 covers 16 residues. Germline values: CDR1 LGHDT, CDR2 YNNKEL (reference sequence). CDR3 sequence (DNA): TGTGCCAGCAGCCATACTAGCGGGGGAAGCACAGATACGCAGTATTTT. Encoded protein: CASSHTSGGSTDTQYF.

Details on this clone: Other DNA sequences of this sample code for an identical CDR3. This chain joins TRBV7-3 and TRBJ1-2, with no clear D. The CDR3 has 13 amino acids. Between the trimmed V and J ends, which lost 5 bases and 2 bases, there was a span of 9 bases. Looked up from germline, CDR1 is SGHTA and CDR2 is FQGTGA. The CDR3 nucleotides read TGTGCCAGCAGCCCGGACGGCAACTATGGCTACACCTTC. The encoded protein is CASSPDGNYGYTF.

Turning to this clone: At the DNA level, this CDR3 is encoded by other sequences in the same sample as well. In nucleotides, the CDR3 is TGTGCCAGCAGCCAAGGGGGGGCCACCTACGAGCAGTACTTC. This gives the protein CASSQGGATYEQYF. This rearrangement joins TRBV4-2 to TRBJ2-7; the D gene could be TRBD1 or TRBD2 (6 bases each). CDR1 is LGHNA, CDR2 YNFKEQ, per germline. Trimming took off 1 base at V and 2 bases at J, with 9 bases between the two ends. The CDR3 consists of 14 residues.

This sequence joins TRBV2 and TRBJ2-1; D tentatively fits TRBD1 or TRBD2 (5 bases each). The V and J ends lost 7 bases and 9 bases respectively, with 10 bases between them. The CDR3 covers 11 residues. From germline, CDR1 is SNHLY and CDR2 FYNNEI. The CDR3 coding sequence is TGTGCCAGCAACTATGGGGGTGAGCAGTTCTTC. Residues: CASNYGGEQFF.

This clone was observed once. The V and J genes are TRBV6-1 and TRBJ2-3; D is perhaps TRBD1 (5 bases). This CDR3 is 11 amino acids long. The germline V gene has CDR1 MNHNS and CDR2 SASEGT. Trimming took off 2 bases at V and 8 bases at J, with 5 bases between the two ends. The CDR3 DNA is TGTGCCAGCAGTGAAAGGGGTACGCAGTATTTT. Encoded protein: CASSERGTQYF.

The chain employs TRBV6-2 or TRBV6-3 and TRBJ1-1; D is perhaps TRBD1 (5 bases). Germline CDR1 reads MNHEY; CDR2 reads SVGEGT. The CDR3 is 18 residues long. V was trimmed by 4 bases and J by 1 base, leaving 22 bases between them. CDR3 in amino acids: CASSFRDFPGSENTEAFF. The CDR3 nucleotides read TGTGCCAGCAGTTTCCGGGACTTTCCCGGCAGCGAGAACACTGAAGCTTTCTTT.

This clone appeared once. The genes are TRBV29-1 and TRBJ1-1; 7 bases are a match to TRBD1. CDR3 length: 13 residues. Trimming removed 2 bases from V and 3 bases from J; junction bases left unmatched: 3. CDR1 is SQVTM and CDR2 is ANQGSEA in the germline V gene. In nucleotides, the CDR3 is TGCAGCGTTGAAAGGGGGCAGGACACTGAAGCTTTCTTT. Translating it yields CSVERGQDTEAFF.

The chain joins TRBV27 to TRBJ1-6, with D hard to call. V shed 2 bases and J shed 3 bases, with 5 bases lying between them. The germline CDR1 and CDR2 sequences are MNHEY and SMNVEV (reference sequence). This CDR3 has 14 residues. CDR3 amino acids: CASSLEVYNSPLHF. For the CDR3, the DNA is TGTGCCAGCAGTTTAGAGGTCTATAATTCACCCCTCCACTTT.